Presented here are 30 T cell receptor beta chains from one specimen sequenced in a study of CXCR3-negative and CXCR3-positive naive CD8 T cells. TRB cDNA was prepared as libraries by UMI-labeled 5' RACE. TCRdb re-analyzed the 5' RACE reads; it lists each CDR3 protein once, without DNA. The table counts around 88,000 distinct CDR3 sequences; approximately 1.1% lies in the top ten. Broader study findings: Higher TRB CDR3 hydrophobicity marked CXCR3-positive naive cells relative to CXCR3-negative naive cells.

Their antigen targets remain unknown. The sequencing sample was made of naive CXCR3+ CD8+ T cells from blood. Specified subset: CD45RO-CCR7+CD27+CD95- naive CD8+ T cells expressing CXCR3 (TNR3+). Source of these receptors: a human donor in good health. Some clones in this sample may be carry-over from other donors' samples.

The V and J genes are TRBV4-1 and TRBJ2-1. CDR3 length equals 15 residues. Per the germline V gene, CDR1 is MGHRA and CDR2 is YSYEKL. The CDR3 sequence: CASSQVSQRINEQFF.

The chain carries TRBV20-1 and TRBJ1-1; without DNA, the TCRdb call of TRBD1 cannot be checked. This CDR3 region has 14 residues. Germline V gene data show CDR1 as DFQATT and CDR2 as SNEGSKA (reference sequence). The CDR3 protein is CSASPLDRNTEAFF.

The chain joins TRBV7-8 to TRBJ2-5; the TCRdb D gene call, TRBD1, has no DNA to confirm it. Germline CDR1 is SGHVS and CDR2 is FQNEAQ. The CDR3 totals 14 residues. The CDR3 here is CASSSTQGGETQYF.

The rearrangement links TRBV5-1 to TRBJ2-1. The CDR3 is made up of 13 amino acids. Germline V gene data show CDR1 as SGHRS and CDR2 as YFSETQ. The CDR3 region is CASSADNYNEQFF.

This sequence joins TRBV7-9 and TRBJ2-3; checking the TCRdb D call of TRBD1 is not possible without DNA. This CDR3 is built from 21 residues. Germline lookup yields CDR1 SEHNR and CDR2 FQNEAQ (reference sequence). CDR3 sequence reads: CASSPLHQAQTGLLSTDTQYF.

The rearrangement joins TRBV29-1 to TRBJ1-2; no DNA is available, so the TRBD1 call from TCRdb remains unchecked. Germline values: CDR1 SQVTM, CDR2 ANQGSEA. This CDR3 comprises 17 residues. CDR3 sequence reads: CSVLGGNGTTSNYGYTF. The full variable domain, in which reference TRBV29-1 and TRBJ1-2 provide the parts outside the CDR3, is SAVISQKPSRDICQRGTSLTIQCQVDSQVTMMFWYRQQPGQSLTLIATANQGSEATYESGFVIDKFPISRPNLTFSTLTVSNMSPEDSSIYLCSVLGGNGTTSNYGYTFGSGTRLTVV.

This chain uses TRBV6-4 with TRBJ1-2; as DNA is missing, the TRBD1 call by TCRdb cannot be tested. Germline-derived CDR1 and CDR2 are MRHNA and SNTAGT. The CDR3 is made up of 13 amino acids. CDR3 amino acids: CASSPGGVAGYTF.

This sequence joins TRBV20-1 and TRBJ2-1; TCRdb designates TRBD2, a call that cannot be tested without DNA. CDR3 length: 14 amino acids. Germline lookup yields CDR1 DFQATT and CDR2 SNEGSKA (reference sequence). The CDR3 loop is CSAPTGLPYNEQFF.

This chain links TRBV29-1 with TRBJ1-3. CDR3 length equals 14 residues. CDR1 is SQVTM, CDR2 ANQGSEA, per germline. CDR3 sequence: CSVELMDSGNTIYF.

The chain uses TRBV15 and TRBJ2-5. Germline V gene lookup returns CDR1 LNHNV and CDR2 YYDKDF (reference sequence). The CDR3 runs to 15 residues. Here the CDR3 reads CATSRVSGDEETQYF.

CDR3 in amino acids: CSAREDRAIQVYEQYF. The chain couples TRBV20-1 to TRBJ2-7; there is no DNA to check the TCRdb D call of TRBD2. This CDR3 has 16 amino acids. The germline V gene has CDR1 DFQATT and CDR2 SNEGSKA (reference sequence).

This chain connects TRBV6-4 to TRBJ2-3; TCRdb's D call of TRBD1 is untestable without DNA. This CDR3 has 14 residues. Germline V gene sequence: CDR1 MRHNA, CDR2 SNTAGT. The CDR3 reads CASSAGGATDTQYF.

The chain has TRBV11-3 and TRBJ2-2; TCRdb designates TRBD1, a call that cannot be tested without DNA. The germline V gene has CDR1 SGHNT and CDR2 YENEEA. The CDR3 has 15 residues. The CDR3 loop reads CASSPRTVYTGELFF.

The CDR3 here is CASSLVGQGVQYF. The chain carries TRBV28 and TRBJ2-5; the TRBD1 assignment by TCRdb is unverifiable without DNA. This CDR3 has 13 residues. Germline CDR1 MDHEN, CDR2 SYDVKM.

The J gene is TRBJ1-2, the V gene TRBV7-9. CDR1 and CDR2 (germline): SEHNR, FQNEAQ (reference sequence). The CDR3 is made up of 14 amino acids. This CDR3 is CASSLDQVNYGYTF.

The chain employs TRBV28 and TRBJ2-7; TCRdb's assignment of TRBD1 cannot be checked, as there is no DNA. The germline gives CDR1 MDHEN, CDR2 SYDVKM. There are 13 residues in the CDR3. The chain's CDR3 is CVRGGIDTYEQYF.

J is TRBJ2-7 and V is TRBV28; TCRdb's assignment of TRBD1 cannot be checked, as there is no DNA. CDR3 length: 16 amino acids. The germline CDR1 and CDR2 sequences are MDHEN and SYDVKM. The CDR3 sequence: CASSPGQGPTAYEQYF. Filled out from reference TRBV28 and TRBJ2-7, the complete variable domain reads DVKVTQSSRYLVKRTGEKVFLECVQDMDHENMFWYRQDPGLGLRLIYFSYDVKMKEKGDIPEGYSVSREKKERFSLILESASTNQTSMYLCASSPGQGPTAYEQYFGPGTRLTVT.

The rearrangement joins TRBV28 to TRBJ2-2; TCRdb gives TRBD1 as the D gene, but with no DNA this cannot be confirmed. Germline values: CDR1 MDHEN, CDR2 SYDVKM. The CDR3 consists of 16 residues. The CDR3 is CASSLVSGTNTGELFF.

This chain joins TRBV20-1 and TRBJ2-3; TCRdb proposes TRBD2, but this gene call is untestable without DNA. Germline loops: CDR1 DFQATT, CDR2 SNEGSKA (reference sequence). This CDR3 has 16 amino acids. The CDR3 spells CSARFPAGGLPDTQYF.

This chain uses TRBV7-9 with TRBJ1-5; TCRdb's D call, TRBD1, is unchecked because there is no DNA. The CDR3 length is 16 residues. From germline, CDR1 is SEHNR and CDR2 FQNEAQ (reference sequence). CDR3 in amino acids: CASSSIQGGSNQPQHF.

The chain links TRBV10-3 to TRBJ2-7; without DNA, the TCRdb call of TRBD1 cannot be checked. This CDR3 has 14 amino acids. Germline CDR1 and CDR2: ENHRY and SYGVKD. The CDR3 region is CAIQVGTGVHEQYF.

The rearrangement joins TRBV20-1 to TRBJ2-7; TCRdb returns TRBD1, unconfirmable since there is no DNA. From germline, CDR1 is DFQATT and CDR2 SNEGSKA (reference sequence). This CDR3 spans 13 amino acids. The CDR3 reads CSASRTYSYELYF.

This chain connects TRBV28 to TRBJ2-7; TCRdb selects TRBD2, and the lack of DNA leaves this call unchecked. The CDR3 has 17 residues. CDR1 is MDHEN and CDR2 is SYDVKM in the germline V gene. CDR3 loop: CASSLSLAGPTSYEQYF. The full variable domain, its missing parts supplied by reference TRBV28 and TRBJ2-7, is DVKVTQSSRYLVKRTGEKVFLECVQDMDHENMFWYRQDPGLGLRLIYFSYDVKMKEKGDIPEGYSVSREKKERFSLILESASTNQTSMYLCASSLSLAGPTSYEQYFGPGTRLTVT.

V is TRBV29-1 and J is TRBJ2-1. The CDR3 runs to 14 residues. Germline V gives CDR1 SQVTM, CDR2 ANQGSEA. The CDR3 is CSVEVASSYNEQFF.

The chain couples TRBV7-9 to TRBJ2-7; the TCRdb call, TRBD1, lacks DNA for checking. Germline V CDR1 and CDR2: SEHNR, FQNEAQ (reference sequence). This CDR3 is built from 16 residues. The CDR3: CASSLRQDRGSDEQYF. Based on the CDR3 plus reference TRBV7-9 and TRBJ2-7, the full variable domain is DTGVSQNPRHKITKRGQNVTFRCDPISEHNRLYWYRQTLGQGPEFLTYFQNEAQLEKSRLLSDRFSAERPKGSFSTLEIQRTEQGDSAMYLCASSLRQDRGSDEQYFGPGTRLTVT.

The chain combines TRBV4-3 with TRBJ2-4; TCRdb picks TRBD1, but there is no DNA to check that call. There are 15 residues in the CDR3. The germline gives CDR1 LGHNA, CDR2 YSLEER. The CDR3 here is CASSQGRDRDDIQYF.

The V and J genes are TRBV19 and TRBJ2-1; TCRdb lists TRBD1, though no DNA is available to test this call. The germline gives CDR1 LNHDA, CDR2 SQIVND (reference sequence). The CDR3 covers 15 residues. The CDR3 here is CASSLEGQAYNEQFF.

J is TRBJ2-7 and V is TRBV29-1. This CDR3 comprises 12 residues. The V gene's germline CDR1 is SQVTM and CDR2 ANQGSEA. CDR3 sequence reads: CSVEGTPYEQYF.

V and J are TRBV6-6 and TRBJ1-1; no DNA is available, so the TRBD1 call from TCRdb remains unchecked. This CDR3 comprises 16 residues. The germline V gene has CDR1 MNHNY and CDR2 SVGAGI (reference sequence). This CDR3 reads CASSRPFGIGLDEAFF.

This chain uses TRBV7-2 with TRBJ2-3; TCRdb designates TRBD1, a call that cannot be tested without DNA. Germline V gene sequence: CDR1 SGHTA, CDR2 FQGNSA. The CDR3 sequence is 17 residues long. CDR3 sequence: CASSPVEDGGVLDTQYF.